These T cell receptor beta chains were read from a single sample in a study of blood T cell repertoires in COVID-19. The data were produced by immunoSEQ multiplex PCR, yet TCRdb's version contains in-frame clones alone and is incomplete. The data show roughly 260,000 clones, approximately 90% seen once. Sequencing was performed on peripheral blood. Every receptor here comes from a woman aged 40 to 50 with acute or convalescent COVID-19. CDR3s include the opening cysteine and the closing phenylalanine or tryptophan. The order of the fields is D gene, J gene, V gene, clone size, CDR3 DNA, CDR3 protein. A D gene is named only where the DNA matches it firmly. Clone size appears in some rows only: once, few, many, or a class for an expanded clone.

. TRBJ1-1 TRBV3-1/TRBV3-2 . TGTGCCAGCACCTCGTCCACCGGGACACTGAACACTGAAGCTTTCTTT CASTSSTGTLNTEAFF
. TRBJ2-6 TRBV4-1 . TGCGCCAGCAGCCAAGCAGGGGCTGGGGCCAACGTCCTGACTTTC CASSQAGAGANVLTF
. TRBJ1-1 TRBV9 . TGTGCCAGCAGCGGGGAGCGGGCTAAAGCTTTCTTT CASSGERAKAFF
. TRBJ1-4 TRBV27 . TGTGCCAGCAGTTGGAGGGGCGGTGAAAAACTGTTTTTT CASSWRGGEKLFF
. TRBJ1-6 TRBV3-1/TRBV3-2 . TGTGCCAGCAGCCAAGAGGGGCTCGAGGAGTCACCCCTCCACTTT CASSQEGLEESPLHF
. TRBJ1-5 TRBV30 . TGTGCCTGGACCCCAGGATACGATCAGCCCCAGCATTTT CAWTPGYDQPQHF
TRBD1 TRBJ1-2 TRBV3-1/TRBV3-2 . TGTGCCAGCAGCCAAGGGTTGGGCGGTGGGACAGAAACTAACTATGGCTACACCTTC CASSQGLGGGTETNYGYTF
. TRBJ1-2 TRBV5-1 once TGCGCCAGCAGCTTGGGCTCTGACCCACTGGCGGGTGGCTACACCTTC CASSLGSDPLAGGYTF
TRBD1 TRBJ1-1 TRBV30 few TGTGCCTGGAGGGTTCCGGGACAGGGCAATGCTTTCTTT CAWRVPGQGNAFF
. TRBJ2-3 TRBV4-2 . TGTGCCAGCAGCCAATTAGGCGACGGGGACTTCATTAGCACAGATACGCAGTATTTT CASSQLGDGDFISTDTQYF
. TRBJ1-4 TRBV11-2 . TGTGCCAGCAGCTTCAGGCGTAATGAAAAACTGTTTTTT CASSFRRNEKLFF
. TRBJ2-3 TRBV6-5 . TGTGCCAGCAGTTACAGGGGCCACGGGGGAGATACGCAGTATTTT CASSYRGHGGDTQYF
. TRBJ2-2 TRBV3-1/TRBV3-2 . TGTGCCAGCAGCCAGCGATTTAGAACCACCGGGGAGCTGTTTTTT CASSQRFRTTGELFF